This T cell receptor beta chain was obtained from a study of T-cell reconstitution after alpha-beta-depleted transplantation in children. Trimming left V 6 bases short and J 0 bases short, with 3 bases between. This CDR3 contains 11 residues. Germline V gene data show CDR1 as SNHLY and CDR2 as FYNNEI. This clonotype was seen at least ten times. Researchers prepared the TCRbeta library using unique molecular identifiers, the study reports. Using its own MiXCR run on the PCR reads, TCRdb lists one record per CDR3 protein. The sample includes approximately 240,000 distinct CDR3 sequences, 7.5% to 10% of them seen just once.

The chain joins TRBV2 to TRBJ2-7; D not resolved. Sequenced here: PBMCs from the stem cell graft donor, sampled from the stem cell graft. This TCR derives from a human donor who donated a stem cell graft to a child with SCID. For the CDR3, the DNA is TGTGCCAGCAGAAGCTCCTACGAGCAGTACTTC. Amino acid sequence: CASRSSYEQYF.